The 7 T cell receptor beta chains below come from one sample, sequenced in a study of blood T cell repertoires in COVID-19 (dated by TCRdb to 2018 to 2021). The protocol used for the library was the immunoSEQ multiplex PCR assay. Drawn from immuneACCESS, this table holds only the in-frame rearrangements with V and J called that TCRdb kept. Clones are partly lost; checked studies trace under half to an unresolved V gene and leave the rest unexplained. The sample table contains some 55,000 clones; only one count was recorded for 60% to 80% of them. The top ten hold 40% to 45% of the sample. The sample was peripheral blood. All receptors come from a man between 65 and 80 years old with active or convalescent COVID-19.

This chain joins TRBV20-1 and TRBJ1-5; D gene uncertain. The V end was cut by 3 bases, the J end by 9 bases, with 21 bases between. Germline V gene sequence: CDR1 DFQATT, CDR2 SNEGSKA (reference sequence). There are 15 residues in the CDR3. CDR3 protein: CSASTGGRIKGPQHF. The CDR3 DNA follows: TGCAGTGCTAGTACCGGCGGGAGGATTAAGGGGCCCCAGCATTTT.

The DNA for the CDR3 is TGTGCCAGTAGTTCCTGGACTAGCGGGGGGGCTGGGGAGACCCAGTACTTC. It codes for CASSSWTSGGAGETQYF. This rearrangement joins TRBV19 to TRBJ2-5; 15 bases match TRBD2. This CDR3 has 17 amino acids. V gave up 5 bases and J gave up 5 bases; unmatched junction bases: 9. Germline V gene sequence: CDR1 LNHDA, CDR2 SQIVND (reference sequence).

This sequence joins TRBV18 and TRBJ1-2; the match to TRBD1 covers 7 bases. Germline values: CDR1 KGHSH, CDR2 LQKENI. The CDR3 length is 15 residues. V lost 3 bases and J lost 4; bases outside the gene matches: 8. The CDR3 loop is CASSPSTGAAYGYTF. CDR3 sequence (DNA): TGTGCCAGCTCACCGAGTACAGGGGCGGCCTATGGCTACACCTTC.

Here the CDR3 DNA reads TGTGCCACCTCCGGGGTGGCCAAAAACATTCAGTACTTC. Its translation is CATSGVAKNIQYF. The genes are TRBV19 and TRBJ2-4, with D perhaps matching TRBD2 (5 bases). Looked up from germline, CDR1 is LNHDA and CDR2 is SQIVND (reference sequence). CDR3 length: 13 amino acids. Trimming removed 10 bases at V and 1 base at J, with 11 bases between. The full variable domain, in which reference TRBV19 and TRBJ2-4 provide the parts outside the CDR3, is DGGITQSPKYLFRKEGQNVTLSCEQNLNHDAMYWYRQDPGQGLRLIYYSQIVNDFQKGDIAEGYSVSREKKESFPLTVTSAQKNPTAFYLCATSGVAKNIQYFGAGTRLSVL.

The V and J genes are TRBV7-9 and TRBJ1-5; TRBD1 is a possible D gene (5 bases). Germline CDR1 reads SEHNR; CDR2 reads FQNEAQ (reference sequence). The CDR3 has 12 residues. The V end was cut by 5 bases, the J end by 7 bases, with 9 bases between. The CDR3 reads CASSLTGQPQHF. The CDR3 region has the DNA TGTGCCAGCAGCCTTACAGGACAGCCCCAGCATTTT.

This clone was picked up one time. V is TRBV2 and J is TRBJ1-1; 7 bases match TRBD1. V lost 6 bases, J lost 0 bases, and 7 bases stayed unmatched. This CDR3 comprises 15 residues. CDR1 is SNHLY and CDR2 is FYNNEI in the germline V gene. DNA for the CDR3: TGTGCCAGCAGAAGTAACAGGGGAATGAACACTGAAGCTTTCTTT. As protein: CASRSNRGMNTEAFF.

The chain combines TRBV19 with TRBJ1-3; D remains ambiguous. The CDR3 is made up of 15 amino acids. The germline V gene encodes CDR1 LNHDA and CDR2 SQIVND (reference sequence). With 1 base removed from V and 1 base from J, the gap between germline ends came to 8 bases. CDR3 coding DNA: TGTGCCAGTAGTATAGGTACAGATTCTGGAAACACCATATATTTT. It is translated as CASSIGTDSGNTIYF.